These 21 T cell receptor beta chains share one sample of origin, sequenced in a study of T cell responses to AZD1222 COVID-19 vaccine. Measured with immunoSEQ multiplex PCR; TCRdb has only the in-frame clones, and not every one. The sample yields 110,000 to 150,000 clones, approximately 93% seen once. The sample in question was peripheral blood, obtained on day 0 of AZD1222 vaccination. The receptors come from an adult in good health.

This CDR3 reads CASSLVGGRIGNSPLHF. Written as DNA, the CDR3 is TGCGCCAGCAGCTTGGTGGGGGGGCGAATCGGGAATTCACCCCTCCACTTT. The rearrangement uses TRBV5-1 and TRBJ1-6, with D perhaps TRBD1 (6 bases). The CDR3 totals 17 residues. Germline V lookup: CDR1 SGHRS, CDR2 YFSETQ. Trimming cost V 0 bases and J 7 bases, with 17 bases left between them.

This chain uses TRBV13 with TRBJ2-7, with 10 bases matching TRBD1. Germline V gene data show CDR1 as PRHDT and CDR2 as FYEKMQ (reference sequence). This CDR3 contains 17 residues. V lost 5 bases and J lost 2; bases outside the gene matches: 12. Written as DNA, the CDR3 is TGTGCCAGCAGCCCGGGACAGGGGTTCCCCTCCACCTACGAGCAGTACTTC. Residues: CASSPGQGFPSTYEQYF.

This chain links TRBV29-1 with TRBJ2-7, with D maybe TRBD2 (6 bases). V gave up 5 bases and J gave up 4 bases, with 15 bases separating them. Germline CDR1 is SQVTM and CDR2 is ANQGSEA. The CDR3 is 13 residues long. CDR3 DNA: TGCAGCGTTAGAGGTATCGGGAGATACGAGCAGTACTTC. Protein sequence: CSVRGIGRYEQYF.

The genes are TRBV7-2 and TRBJ1-5; no firm D call. This CDR3 has 14 residues. Germline lookup yields CDR1 SGHTA and CDR2 FQGNSA. V was pared by 2 bases and J by 4 bases, with 9 bases between. The CDR3 loop reads CASSLFPLNQPQHF. CDR3 nucleotides: TGTGCCAGCAGCTTATTTCCCCTAAATCAGCCCCAGCATTTT.

This CDR3 reads CASSERPSGSGEQYF. DNA for the CDR3: TGTGCCAGCAGTGAAAGACCTAGCGGGAGTGGCGAGCAGTACTTC. The chain couples TRBV2 to TRBJ2-7, with 10 bases aligning to TRBD2. With V trimmed by 2 bases and J by 6 bases, 7 bases remained unmatched. The germline CDR1 and CDR2 sequences are SNHLY and FYNNEI. The CDR3 runs to 15 residues.

V is TRBV19 and J is TRBJ2-1; D may be TRBD1 or TRBD2 (6 bases each). CDR1 LNHDA and CDR2 SQIVND come from the germline V gene (reference sequence). Trimming shortened V by 1 base and J by 8 bases, and 12 bases separated the two germline ends. The CDR3 is made up of 14 amino acids. The CDR3 coding sequence is TGTGCCAGTAGTATAGGGACAGCTAGCGATGAGCAGTTCTTC. Protein product: CASSIGTASDEQFF.

CDR3 coding DNA: TGTGCCAGTAGTATTGGGCAGGGCGAAACTAATGAAAAACTGTTTTTT. Translating gives CASSIGQGETNEKLFF. The genes are TRBV19 and TRBJ1-4, with a possible D match to TRBD1 (5 bases). V shed 3 bases and J shed 1 base, with 12 bases lying between them. The CDR3 has 16 amino acids. The germline CDR1 and CDR2 sequences are LNHDA and SQIVND (reference sequence).

This chain connects TRBV5-1 to TRBJ1-1; D uncertain. This CDR3 comprises 15 residues. Germline V gene data show CDR1 as SGHRS and CDR2 as YFSETQ. V dropped 3 bases and J dropped 1 base, with 13 bases sitting between them. CDR3 nucleotides: TGCGCCAGCAGCTCCAACTGGGGTGGGAACACTGAAGCTTTCTTT. It translates to CASSSNWGGNTEAFF.

This chain uses TRBV9 with TRBJ1-6, with D hard to call. Germline V gene sequence: CDR1 SGDLS, CDR2 YYNGEE. Between the trimmed V and J ends, which lost 5 bases and 9 bases, there was a span of 12 bases. The CDR3 loop spans 13 amino acids. CDR3 in amino acids: CASRSDIPSPLHF. CDR3 nucleotide sequence: TGTGCCAGCAGATCTGACATCCCTTCACCCCTCCACTTT.

The V and J genes are TRBV6-7 and TRBJ2-5; 7 bases fit TRBD1. TRBV6-7 is known as an ORF, though its function is uncertain. The CDR3 length is 16 residues. The junction had 12 bases not matched to a gene; V was cut back by 7 bases and J by 1 base. The DNA for the CDR3 is TGTGCCAGCATCGACGAAACAGGGGAATCCCAAGAGACCCAGTACTTC. Amino acids: CASIDETGESQETQYF.

V and J are TRBV7-9 and TRBJ2-1; D is uncertain. V lost 0 bases and J lost 8, with 5 bases in between. Germline CDR1 reads SEHNR; CDR2 reads FQNEAQ (reference sequence). The CDR3 runs to 12 residues. CDR3 DNA sequence: TGTGCCAGCAGCTTAGCAGAGGATGAGCAGTTCTTC. This translates into CASSLAEDEQFF.

The chain combines TRBV28 with TRBJ1-1, with D possibly being TRBD1 (5 bases). The germline V and J ends were trimmed by 5 bases and 6 bases, with 16 bases remaining between them. Germline V gene lookup returns CDR1 MDHEN and CDR2 SYDVKM. This CDR3 has 14 amino acids. The CDR3 region has the DNA TGTGCCAGCAGTGGCAGGGAATTTCTTGCTGAAGCTTTCTTT. It encodes CASSGREFLAEAFF.

This chain joins TRBV9 and TRBJ1-1; the D is unclear. The CDR3 has 15 amino acids. V lost 4 bases and J 5 bases, leaving 18 bases between the germline ends. Looked up from germline, CDR1 is SGDLS and CDR2 is YYNGEE. For the CDR3, the DNA is TGTGCCAGCAGCTATCTGGGGTTCGGGGAAACTGAAGCTTTCTTT. As protein: CASSYLGFGETEAFF.

This sequence joins TRBV11-2 and TRBJ1-1; D call uncertain. The V and J ends lost 5 bases and 0 bases respectively, with 10 bases between them. This CDR3 region has 14 residues. In germline, CDR1 is SGHAT, CDR2 FQNNGV. The CDR3 DNA is TGTGCCAGCAGCCGTTTTGCCATGAACACTGAAGCTTTCTTT. This codes for CASSRFAMNTEAFF.

V and J are TRBV7-9 and TRBJ1-1; D not resolved. The CDR3 is 13 residues long. The V and J ends lost 6 bases and 2 bases respectively, with 10 bases between them. Per germline, CDR1 SEHNR and CDR2 FQNEAQ (reference sequence). DNA for the CDR3: TGTGCCAGCAGGTTCACCGGCAACACTGAAGCTTTCTTT. Protein sequence: CASRFTGNTEAFF.

The rearrangement uses TRBV12-3 or TRBV12-4 and TRBJ2-2; weak D call: TRBD2 (6 bases). CDR3 length: 12 amino acids. Trimming took 11 bases from V and 7 from J, leaving 14 bases between them. The CDR3 DNA reads TGTGCCTCACAGACTAGAGTCGGGGAGCTGTTTTTT. It yields the protein CASQTRVGELFF.

The DNA of the CDR3 is TGTGCCAGCAGGGGGGCAGGAGCAAACACTGAAGCTTTCTTT. Protein product: CASRGAGANTEAFF. The chain carries TRBV28 and TRBJ1-1, with D maybe TRBD1 (6 bases). There are 14 residues in the CDR3. Trimming left V 6 bases short and J 2 bases short, with 13 bases between. Per the germline V gene, CDR1 is MDHEN and CDR2 is SYDVKM.

The rearrangement joins TRBV5-1 to TRBJ1-2; 7 bases are shared with TRBD1. V gave up 5 bases and J gave up 0 bases; unmatched junction bases: 13. Germline assignment: CDR1 SGHRS and CDR2 YFSETQ. There are 17 residues in the CDR3. As DNA, the CDR3 is TGCGCCAGCAGGACAGGGCTAATTAAGAACACTAACTATGGCTACACCTTC. Translating gives CASRTGLIKNTNYGYTF.

The CDR3 region is CASSLATGGVGYTF. The CDR3 bases are TGCGCCAGCAGCTTGGCCACAGGGGGCGTTGGCTACACCTTC. V is TRBV5-1 and J is TRBJ1-2; 9 bases map to TRBD1. The ends lost 0 bases at V and 7 bases at J; junction bases unmatched: 4. The germline CDR1 and CDR2 sequences are SGHRS and YFSETQ. The CDR3 is 14 amino acids. Full variable domain (remainder filled in from reference TRBV5-1 and TRBJ1-2): KAGVTQTPRYLIKTRGQQVTLSCSPISGHRSVSWYQQTPGQGLQFLFEYFSETQRNKGNFPGRFSGRQFSNSRSEMNVSTLELGDSALYLCASSLATGGVGYTFGSGTRLTVV.

This clone has just one count. The chain couples TRBV7-8 to TRBJ1-1; no clear D gene. This CDR3 has 13 residues. Germline V lookup: CDR1 SGHVS, CDR2 FQNEAQ. Deletions cut 2 bases from V and 3 bases from J, with 7 bases between. The chain's CDR3 is CASSLTPDTEAFF. In DNA, the CDR3 is TGTGCCAGCAGCTTAACGCCGGACACTGAAGCTTTCTTT.

The rearrangement links TRBV30 to TRBJ1-1; 7 bases are a match to TRBD1. Germline V gives CDR1 GTSNPN, CDR2 SVGIG (reference sequence). The J segment lost 0 bases and the V segment lost 4 bases, leaving 5 bases of the junction unmatched. The CDR3 runs to 14 residues. This chain's CDR3 is CAWIRDRMNTEAFF. CDR3 DNA: TGTGCCTGGATCAGGGACAGAATGAACACTGAAGCTTTCTTT.